Included here is one TCR beta chain sequence, with context. Antigen specificity is unknown. This record belongs to a study of vaccination effects on CD4 cells after COVID-19. Whole-study findings and limits: After vaccination of healthy people, only 1 of 255 vaccine-induced clones cross-reacted with common cold coronaviruses. Few convalescent patients, and no early post-infection timepoints, were available to the study.

Generated by immunoSEQ multiplex PCR, the TCRdb table keeps only in-frame clones and is missing some. The sample shows about 24,000 clones, approximately 80% of them seen only once. ViraFEST used viral peptide pools to expand antigen-specific CD4+ T cells before sequencing. Following 10 days of culture, CD4+ T cells were isolated. The vaccine given was either BNT162b2 or mRNA-1273, in two doses. They grew two million PBMC in each well, adding around 9 IU/ml IL-2 and around 10 ug/ml peptides. This CDR3 region has 13 residues. Looked up from germline, CDR1 is LNHDA and CDR2 is SQIVND (reference sequence). Between the trimmed V and J ends, which lost 6 bases and 2 bases, there was a span of 10 bases.

The sample consisted of CD4+ T cells from PBMCs cultured with SARS-CoV-2 spike peptides, taken after COVID-19 vaccination. The rearrangement links TRBV19 to TRBJ1-2, with D unclear. The clonotype originates from a human donor who received a COVID-19 vaccine. Some clones in this sample may be carry-over from other donors' samples. CDR3 residues: CASSWRANYGYTF. In DNA form, the CDR3 reads TGTGCCAGTAGCTGGAGGGCAAACTATGGCTACACCTTC. The whole variable domain, remainder taken from reference TRBV19 and TRBJ1-2, is DGGITQSPKYLFRKEGQNVTLSCEQNLNHDAMYWYRQDPGQGLRLIYYSQIVNDFQKGDIAEGYSVSREKKESFPLTVTSAQKNPTAFYLCASSWRANYGYTFGSGTRLTVV.